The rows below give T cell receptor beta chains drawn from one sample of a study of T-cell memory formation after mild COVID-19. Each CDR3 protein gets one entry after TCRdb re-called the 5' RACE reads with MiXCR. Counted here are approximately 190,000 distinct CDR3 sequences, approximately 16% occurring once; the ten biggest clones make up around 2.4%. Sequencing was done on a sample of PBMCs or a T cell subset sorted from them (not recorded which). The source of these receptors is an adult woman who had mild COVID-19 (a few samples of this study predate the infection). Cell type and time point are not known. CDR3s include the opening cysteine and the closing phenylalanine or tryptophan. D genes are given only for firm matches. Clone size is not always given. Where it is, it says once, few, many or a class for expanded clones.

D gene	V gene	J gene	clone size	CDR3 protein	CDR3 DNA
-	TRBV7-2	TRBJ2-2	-	CASSASRSDTGELFF	TGTGCCAGCAGCGCCTCGCGGAGTGACACCGGGGAGCTGTTTTTT
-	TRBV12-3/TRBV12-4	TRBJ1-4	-	CASSPGQQTNEKLFF	TGTGCCAGCAGTCCAGGACAGCAAACTAATGAAAAACTGTTTTTT
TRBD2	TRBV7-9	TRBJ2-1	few	CASSNPRGTSAISEQFF	TGTGCCAGCAGCAACCCCCGGGGGACTAGCGCTATTAGTGAGCAGTTCTTC
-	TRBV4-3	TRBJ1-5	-	CASSSFLNQPQHF	TGCGCCAGCAGCTCTTTCCTAAATCAGCCCCAGCATTTT
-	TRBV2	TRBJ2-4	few	CASSATGRSGKNIQYF	TGTGCCAGCAGCGCAACAGGGAGGTCGGGCAAAAACATTCAGTACTTC
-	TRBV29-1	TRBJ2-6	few	CSVGSGANVLTF	TGCAGCGTTGGCTCTGGGGCCAACGTCCTGACTTTC
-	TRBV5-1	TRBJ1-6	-	CASSFMPNSPLHF	TGCGCCAGCAGCTTTATGCCCAATTCACCCCTCCACTTT
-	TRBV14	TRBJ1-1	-	CASSQVYRGTVAFF	TGTGCCAGCAGCCAAGTATATCGAGGGACGGTCGCTTTCTTT
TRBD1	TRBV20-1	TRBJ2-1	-	CSAAGTARNEQFF	TGCAGTGCAGCCGGGACAGCTCGGAATGAGCAGTTCTTC
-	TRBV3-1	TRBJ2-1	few	CASSQSWGTYNEQFF	TGTGCCAGCAGCCAATCCTGGGGAACCTACAATGAGCAGTTCTTC
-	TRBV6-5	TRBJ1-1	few	CASSYSIYNTEAFF	TGTGCCAGCAGTTACTCGATTTATAACACTGAAGCTTTCTTT
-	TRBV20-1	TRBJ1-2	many	CSATGIRGYTF	TGCAGTGCTACAGGCATCAGAGGCTACACCTTC
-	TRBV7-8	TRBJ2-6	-	CASSLVLGSGANVLTF	TGTGCCAGCAGCTTAGTGTTGGGGTCTGGGGCCAACGTCCTGACTTTC
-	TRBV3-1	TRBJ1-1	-	CASSQDYRETEAFF	TGTGCCAGCAGCCAAGATTACAGGGAGACTGAAGCTTTCTTT
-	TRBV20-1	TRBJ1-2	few	CSARAPYIYGYTF	TGCAGTGCTAGAGCCCCTTACATATATGGCTACACCTTC
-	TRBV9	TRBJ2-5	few	CASSVSGTLQETQYF	TGTGCCAGCAGCGTGTCCGGGACTTTGCAAGAGACCCAGTACTTC
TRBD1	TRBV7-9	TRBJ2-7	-	CASSPGQGAGKQYF	TGTGCCAGCAGCCCAGGACAGGGAGCCGGAAAGCAGTACTTC
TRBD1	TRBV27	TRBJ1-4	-	CASMSGGATNEKLFF	TGTGCCAGCATGTCAGGGGGCGCAACTAATGAAAAACTGTTTTTT
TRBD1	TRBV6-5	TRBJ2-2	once	CASSRTGKFTGELFF	TGTGCCAGCAGTCGGACAGGCAAGTTCACCGGGGAGCTGTTTTTT
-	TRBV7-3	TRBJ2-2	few	CASSLAGSGELFF	TGTGCCAGCAGCTTGGCAGGGTCCGGGGAGCTGTTTTTT
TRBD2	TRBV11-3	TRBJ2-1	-	CASSPHPSGIYEQFF	TGTGCCAGCAGCCCCCACCCTAGCGGGATCTATGAGCAGTTCTTC
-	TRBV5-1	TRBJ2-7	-	CASSLYPTSYEQYF	TGCGCCAGCAGCTTGTACCCTACCTCCTACGAGCAGTACTTC
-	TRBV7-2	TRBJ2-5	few	CASSLPTETQYF	TGTGCCAGCAGCTTACCCACAGAGACCCAGTACTTC
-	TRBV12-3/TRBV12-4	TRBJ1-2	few	CATTRVQNYGYTF	TGTGCCACTACGAGGGTTCAGAACTATGGCTACACCTTC
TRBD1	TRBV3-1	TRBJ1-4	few	CASSRGDRTNEKLFF	TGTGCCAGCAGCCGAGGGGACAGAACTAATGAAAAACTGTTTTTT
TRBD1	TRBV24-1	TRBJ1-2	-	CATRETGGRGYTF	TGTGCCACCAGGGAGACAGGGGGCCGTGGCTACACCTTC
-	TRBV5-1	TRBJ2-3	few	CASSRRQATTDTQYF	TGCGCCAGCAGCAGACGACAGGCAACCACAGATACGCAGTATTTT
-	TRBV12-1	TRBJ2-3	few	CASSSDLAGGPFSTDTQYF	TGTGCCAGCAGCTCCGATCTAGCGGGAGGGCCTTTTAGCACAGATACGCAGTATTTT
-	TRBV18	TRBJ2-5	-	CASSPDWAETQYF	TGTGCCAGCTCCCCAGACTGGGCGGAGACCCAGTACTTC
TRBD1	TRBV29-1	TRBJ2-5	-	CSADRGPETQYF	TGCAGCGCCGACAGGGGGCCAGAGACCCAGTACTTC
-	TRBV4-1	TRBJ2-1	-	CASSQDVGLVYNEQFF	TGCGCCAGCAGCCAAGATGTGGGTCTAGTATACAATGAGCAGTTCTTC
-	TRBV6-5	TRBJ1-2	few	CASSYGRNYGYTF	TGTGCCAGCAGTTACGGACGGAACTATGGCTACACCTTC
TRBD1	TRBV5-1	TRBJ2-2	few	CASSHGQGGTGELFF	TGCGCCAGCAGCCACGGACAGGGCGGCACCGGGGAGCTGTTTTTT
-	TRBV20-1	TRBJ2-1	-	CSAPPLGAYNEQFF	TGCAGTGCTCCGCCCCTGGGGGCCTACAATGAGCAGTTCTTC
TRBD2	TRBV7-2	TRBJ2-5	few	CASSFQGGRAVQETQYF	TGTGCCAGCAGCTTCCAGGGCGGGAGGGCCGTCCAAGAGACCCAGTACTTC
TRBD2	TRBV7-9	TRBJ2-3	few	CASSLGLAGPDTQYF	TGTGCCAGCAGCTTAGGTCTAGCGGGACCAGATACGCAGTATTTT
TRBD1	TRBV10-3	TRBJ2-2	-	CAISEQGVNTGELFF	TGTGCCATCAGTGAGCAGGGGGTTAACACCGGGGAGCTGTTTTTT
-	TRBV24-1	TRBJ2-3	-	CATSDPRGTEGLPSGTDTQYF	TGTGCCACCAGTGACCCTCGTGGGACAGAGGGACTCCCTTCTGGCACAGATACGCAGTATTTT
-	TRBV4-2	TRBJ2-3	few	CASSPKTDTQYF	TGTGCCAGCAGCCCGAAGACAGATACGCAGTATTTT
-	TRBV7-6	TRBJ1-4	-	CASSLGTGINEKLFF	TGTGCCAGCAGCTTAGGAACAGGGATTAATGAAAAACTGTTTTTT
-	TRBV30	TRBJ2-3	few	CAWSVTAGLDTQYF	TGTGCCTGGAGTGTGACTGCGGGTTTAGATACGCAGTATTTT
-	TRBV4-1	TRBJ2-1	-	CASSQVLRADEQFF	TGCGCCAGCAGCCAAGTTCTACGGGCCGATGAGCAGTTCTTC
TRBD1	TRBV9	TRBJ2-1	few	CASSVRTGGENEQFF	TGTGCCAGCAGCGTTCGGACAGGGGGCGAGAATGAGCAGTTCTTC
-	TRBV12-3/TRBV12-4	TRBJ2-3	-	CASSLEVTAQYF	TGTGCCAGCAGTTTAGAGGTAACTGCGCAGTATTTT
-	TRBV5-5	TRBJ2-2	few	CASSIFWQGKNTGELFF	TGTGCCAGCAGCATATTCTGGCAGGGCAAGAACACCGGGGAGCTGTTTTTT
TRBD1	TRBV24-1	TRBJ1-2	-	CATSDSRDRVYGYTF	TGTGCCACCAGTGATTCCCGGGACAGGGTCTATGGCTACACCTTC
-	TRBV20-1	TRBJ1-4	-	CSARQGNEKLFF	TGCAGTGCGAGGCAGGGAAATGAAAAACTGTTTTTT
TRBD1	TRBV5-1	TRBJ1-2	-	CASSYLGQGDGYTF	TGCGCCAGCAGCTACCTGGGACAGGGAGATGGCTACACCTTC
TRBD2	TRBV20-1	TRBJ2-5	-	CSARDEAGAETQYF	TGCAGTGCTAGAGATGAAGCGGGAGCAGAGACCCAGTACTTC
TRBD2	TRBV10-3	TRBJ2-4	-	CAIRSGLGSNIQYF	TGTGCCATCAGATCGGGACTAGGTTCAAACATTCAGTACTTC
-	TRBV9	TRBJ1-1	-	CASSAVKGGGNTEAFF	TGTGCCAGCAGCGCAGTTAAGGGAGGCGGGAACACTGAAGCTTTCTTT
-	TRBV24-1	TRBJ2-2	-	CATSENTGELFF	TGTGCCACCAGTGAGAACACCGGGGAGCTGTTTTTT
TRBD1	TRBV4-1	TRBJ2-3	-	CASSHPRSTGLGTDTQYF	TGCGCCAGCAGCCATCCCAGATCGACAGGGTTGGGCACAGATACGCAGTATTTT